These 12 T cell receptor beta chains were sequenced from one sample in a study of response to subunit inactivated influenza vaccine. MiXCR was run by TCRdb on the RT-PCR reads, yielding one entry per CDR3 protein. In the table there are some 850,000 distinct CDR3 sequences, roughly 20% of which are singletons. The sequencing here drew on PBMCs from blood, taken 5 to 6 days after vaccination. The receptors originated from a man aged 45-65 years who received an inactivated influenza vaccine.

There are a few counts of this clonotype. The chain recombines TRBV12-3 or TRBV12-4 with TRBJ2-7, with D hard to call. The CDR3 is 14 amino acids. Trimming removed 3 bases from V and 0 bases from J, with 9 bases in between. CDR3 region: CASSFYSFSYEQYF. The DNA of the CDR3 is TGTGCCAGCAGTTTTTACAGCTTCTCCTACGAGCAGTACTTC.

V gene TRBV7-9 combines with J gene TRBJ2-1; 8 bases fit TRBD2. Germline V CDR1 and CDR2: SEHNR, FQNEAQ (reference sequence). The CDR3 contains 17 residues. J lost 3 bases, V lost 5 bases, and 12 bases had no gene match. The CDR3 spells CASSPRVVAGRYNEQFF. CDR3 DNA sequence: TGTGCCAGCAGCCCCCGGGTTGTAGCGGGACGCTACAATGAGCAGTTCTTC.

This sequence joins TRBV18 and TRBJ1-2; D call uncertain. Trimming left V 2 bases short and J 2 bases short, with 12 bases between. This CDR3 contains 15 residues. Germline V gene sequence: CDR1 KGHSH, CDR2 LQKENI. The CDR3 sequence is CASSPGRKPNYGYTF. In nucleotides, the CDR3 is TGTGCCAGCTCACCAGGGAGGAAACCAAACTATGGCTACACCTTC.

This clonotype was seen only a few times. The chain has TRBV5-5 and TRBJ2-1, with D uncertain. Germline CDR1 reads SGHKS; CDR2 reads YYEKEE (reference sequence). The CDR3 sequence is 16 residues long. V lost 2 bases and J lost 0, with 12 bases in between. CDR3 sequence: CASSLGPEVSYNEQFF. In DNA, the CDR3 is TGTGCCAGCAGCTTAGGGCCAGAAGTCTCCTACAATGAGCAGTTCTTC.

The chain is built from TRBV4-2 and TRBJ2-2; 9 bases line up with TRBD1. The CDR3 loop spans 15 amino acids. V trimming: 4 bases; J trimming: 8 bases; junction bases outside the gene matches: 8. Germline CDR1 and CDR2: LGHNA and YNFKEQ. The CDR3 sequence: CASSPDRGRKGELFF. Written as DNA, the CDR3 is TGTGCCAGCAGCCCGGACAGGGGACGGAAAGGGGAGCTGTTTTTT.

The rearrangement links TRBV12-3 or TRBV12-4 to TRBJ2-1; D uncertain. This CDR3 spans 13 amino acids. Trimming stripped 6 bases from V and 2 bases from J, with 8 bases between. CDR3 region: CASSFDTYNEQFF. CDR3 sequence (DNA): TGTGCCAGCAGCTTCGACACCTACAATGAGCAGTTCTTC.

The chain couples TRBV7-2 to TRBJ2-2; possible D gene TRBD2, 7 bases. The CDR3 length is 15 residues. CDR1 SGHTA and CDR2 FQGNSA come from the germline V gene. The V end was cut by 7 bases, the J end by 8 bases, with 20 bases between. Written as DNA, the CDR3 is TGTGCCAGCACCCCAAAGGGGGGGGGCTTTGGGGAGCTGTTTTTT. It codes for CASTPKGGGFGELFF.

This clonotype was picked up a small number of times. The chain combines TRBV7-9 with TRBJ2-5, with D perhaps assigned TRBD1 or TRBD2 (5 bases each). The CDR3 length is 13 residues. CDR1 SEHNR and CDR2 FQNEAQ come from the germline V gene (reference sequence). Trimming removed 6 bases from V and 7 bases from J, with 15 bases in between. The chain's CDR3 is CASSSGALGTQYF. Here the CDR3 DNA reads TGTGCCAGCAGTTCCGGGGCCTTGGGGACCCAGTACTTC.

This clonotype was recorded a few times. CDR3 in amino acids: CASSLATLAGSSYNEQFF. The CDR3 DNA is TGTGCCAGCAGCTTAGCTACTCTTGCGGGGAGCTCCTACAATGAGCAGTTCTTC. The V and J genes are TRBV7-8 and TRBJ2-1; D might be TRBD2 (6 bases). The V gene's germline CDR1 is SGHVS and CDR2 FQNEAQ. Trimming removed 0 bases at V and 0 bases at J, with 15 bases between. There are 18 residues in the CDR3.

The chain joins TRBV5-1 to TRBJ2-3; no clear D. V lost 2 bases and J lost 4, with 5 bases in between. Germline values: CDR1 SGHRS, CDR2 YFSETQ. CDR3 length: 12 amino acids. The CDR3 DNA reads as TGCGCCAGCAGCTTTGAGTCAGATACGCAGTATTTT. Translation gives CASSFESDTQYF.

The rearrangement joins TRBV7-6 to TRBJ2-5; TRBD2 agrees at 9 bases. The germline CDR1 and CDR2 sequences are SGHVS and FNYEAQ. The V segment lost 5 bases and the J segment 5 bases; nucleotides outside the gene matches: 6. CDR3 length equals 14 residues. CDR3 sequence: CASSTAGGPETQYF. CDR3 nucleotide sequence: TGTGCCAGCAGCACGGCGGGGGGGCCTGAGACCCAGTACTTC.

The rearrangement uses TRBV4-3 and TRBJ2-7; D remains unclear. The CDR3 is made up of 13 amino acids. Germline V CDR1 and CDR2: LGHNA, YSLEER. The V end lost 0 bases, the J end lost 6 bases, and 9 bases lay between the germline ends. CDR3 amino acids: CASSQDKGSEQYF. For the CDR3, the DNA is TGCGCCAGCAGCCAAGATAAAGGGTCCGAGCAGTACTTC.